This TCR beta chain was profiled in a study of cytomegalovirus exposure and HLA in healthy donors. General observations from the study: Presence/absence comparisons presumed near-even sequencing depth among donors. Reports credit the classifier with highly specific, highly sensitive diagnosis of cytomegalovirus status. Trimming of TCR beta V- and J-genes showed a link, identified in a later analysis, to a missense DCLRE1C variant.

The CDR3 extends over 13 amino acids. The V end was cut by 9 bases, the J end by 2 bases, with 14 bases between. CDR1 LNHDA and CDR2 SQIVND come from the germline V gene (reference sequence). The study ran its PCR with 60 Vbeta and 13 Jbeta primers. TCRdb's copy holds only in-frame clones and misses some; the assay was immunoSEQ multiplex PCR. The sample contains about 210,000 clones, roughly 73% of which appear only once. With regard to this clone: The antigen remains undetermined.

The chain links TRBV19 to TRBJ2-7; TRBD1 might be the D (5 bases). Sequenced material: PBMCs. The receptor was derived from a boy aged 10-17 years in good health and CMV-seronegative. CDR3 in amino acids: CASSAGPTYEQYF. The CDR3 DNA reads TGTGCCAGCTCTGCAGGGCCAACCTACGAGCAGTACTTC.